This record looks at one T cell receptor beta chain sequence and its context. Method: immunoSEQ multiplex PCR; TCRdb's copy keeps in-frame clones and lacks some. This table has some 120,000 clones, more than 80% appearing once. The data were taken from a study of blood T cell repertoires in COVID-19. Germline V gene sequence: CDR1 MNHEY, CDR2 SVGEGT. The length of the CDR3 is 15 residues. The ends were cut back, 6 bases at V and 0 bases at J, with 12 bases in the middle. The source of this sequence is a human donor in a cohort sampled during active COVID-19. The V and J genes are TRBV6-2 or TRBV6-3 and TRBJ1-3; D gene uncertain. Specimen: peripheral blood. CDR3 in DNA: TGTGCCAGCAGCGCCACCGTGGCCTCTGGAAACACCATATATTTT. Its translation is CASSATVASGNTIYF.